This T cell receptor (beta chain) emerged from a study of blood T cell repertoires in COVID-19. Background on the study: The study drew acute and convalescent COVID-19 samples from the United States, Italy and Spain.

Trimming cost V 0 bases and J 1 base, with 7 bases left between them. The CDR3 extends over 14 amino acids. Germline values: CDR1 SGHNT, CDR2 YYREEE (reference sequence). Per the study methods: Reference gene primer amplification yielded estimated nucleated cell counts. Sequencing used immunoSEQ multiplex PCR; TCRdb keeps in-frame clones, though not all of them. The DNA gave D and trimming, while V, J and clone size come from that table. The sample includes more than 110,000 clones, approximately 78% seen only once; the top ten take 6%. The receptor comes from a woman aged 45-65 years who had recovered from COVID-19. Material: PBMCs or T cells enriched from blood (not recorded which). The chain links TRBV5-4 to TRBJ2-5; a possible D gene is TRBD2 (5 bases). The CDR3 DNA reads as TGTGCCAGCAGCTTGGGAGGGAGCCAAGAGACCCAGTACTTC. Translated: CASSLGGSQETQYF. The full variable domain, its missing parts supplied by reference TRBV5-4 and TRBJ2-5, is ETGVTQSPTHLIKTRGQQVTLRCSSQSGHNTVSWYQQALGQGPQFIFQYYREEENGRGNFPPRFSGLQFPNYSSELNVNALELDDSALYLCASSLGGSQETQYFGPGTRLLVL.